The 26 T cell receptor beta chains listed next were all sequenced from one sample in a study of blood T cells in healthy people across ages. Combining a sample-barcoded 5' primer with a J-beta primer mix, a second PCR ran for about 6 to 11 cycles. TCRdb analysed the 5' RACE reads with MiXCR anew, one entry per CDR3 protein. Of over 1,300,000 distinct CDR3 sequences detected, roughly 59% appear once; the ten largest clones hold about 6.3%. Sequencing used blood. These TCRs come from a man between 18 and 35 years old in good health.

This clonotype was observed a few times. The J gene is TRBJ1-1, the V gene TRBV3-1; D gene uncertain. Trimming cost V 0 bases and J 3 bases, with 11 bases left between them. The length of the CDR3 is 15 residues. From germline, CDR1 is LGHDT and CDR2 YNNKEL (reference sequence). This chain's CDR3 is CASSQDGGSDTEAFF. DNA for the CDR3: TGTGCCAGCAGCCAAGACGGCGGGTCGGACACTGAAGCTTTCTTT. The full variable domain, rest sourced from reference TRBV3-1 and TRBJ1-1, is DTAVSQTPKYLVTQMGNDKSIKCEQNLGHDTMYWYKQDSKKFLKIMFSYNNKELIINETVPNRFSPKSPDKAHLNLHINSLELGDSAVYFCASSQDGGSDTEAFFGQGTRLTVV.

The chain combines TRBV18 with TRBJ1-2, with 10 bases lining up with TRBD1. J lost 8 bases, V lost 3 bases, and 18 bases had no gene match. This CDR3 contains 18 residues. In germline, CDR1 is KGHSH, CDR2 LQKENI. The CDR3 DNA follows: TGTGCCAGCTCACCTGGCGGGACAGGGGCCCTAATCCTGGGAGGCTACACCTTC. It encodes CASSPGGTGALILGGYTF.

This clonotype was found a few times. The V gene is TRBV12-3 or TRBV12-4, the J gene TRBJ2-6; TRBD1 might be the D (6 bases). The CDR3 has 16 amino acids. Trimming left V 4 bases short and J 8 bases short, with 18 bases between. The CDR3 region is CASSSGRQGLTNVLTF. The CDR3 nucleotides are TGTGCCAGCAGTTCAGGTCGTCAGGGGTTGACCAACGTCCTGACTTTC.

The chain links TRBV5-1 to TRBJ2-1; TRBD2 aligns across 13 bases. V trimming: 3 bases; J trimming: 3 bases; junction bases outside the gene matches: 6. The CDR3 is 17 residues long. Germline CDR1 reads SGHRS; CDR2 reads YFSETQ. As DNA, the CDR3 is TGCGCCAGCAGCTCCACTAGCGGGAGGGGTTACTACAATGAGCAGTTCTTC. It specifies CASSSTSGRGYYNEQFF.

V gene TRBV2 combines with J gene TRBJ2-3; D is undetermined. Germline CDR1 SNHLY, CDR2 FYNNEI. Trimming stripped 6 bases from V and 2 bases from J, with 9 bases between. This CDR3 region has 13 residues. Written as DNA, the CDR3 is TGTGCCAGCAGCGGTTCCTTCACAGATACGCAGTATTTT. This encodes CASSGSFTDTQYF.

The rearrangement uses TRBV6-2 or TRBV6-3 and TRBJ1-2, with no clear D. Per the germline V gene, CDR1 is MNHEY and CDR2 is SVGEGT. V dropped 7 bases and J dropped 4 bases, with 10 bases sitting between them. The CDR3 extends over 12 amino acids. The CDR3, as DNA: TGTGCCAGCACGTTTCTGGGCTATGGCTACACCTTC. This encodes CASTFLGYGYTF.

The V call is TRBV6-2 or TRBV6-3, the J call TRBJ1-6, with D perhaps TRBD1 (6 bases). V was shortened by 6 bases and J by 7 bases, with 13 bases between the two germline ends. Germline values: CDR1 MNHEY, CDR2 SVGEGT. The CDR3 runs to 14 residues. Here the CDR3 DNA reads TGTGCCAGCAGCAAGGGACAAGAAAATTCACCCCTCCACTTT. Its translation: CASSKGQENSPLHF.

This sequence joins TRBV6-6 and TRBJ2-5; D unclear. The CDR3 extends over 16 amino acids. V was shortened by 0 bases and J by 1 base, with 12 bases between the two germline ends. Germline V gives CDR1 MNHNY, CDR2 SVGAGI (reference sequence). CDR3 nucleotides: TGTGCCAGCAGTTACTCTGATCTAGGCAGCCAAGAGACCCAGTACTTC. It is translated as CASSYSDLGSQETQYF.

This clonotype occurred a few times. This chain connects TRBV7-9 to TRBJ1-1; no reliable D call. The CDR3 is made up of 10 amino acids. V lost 9 bases to trimming and J lost 6 bases, with 8 bases between them. The germline gives CDR1 SEHNR, CDR2 FQNEAQ (reference sequence). The CDR3 spells CASPVPEAFF. The CDR3 nucleotides are TGTGCCAGTCCCGTCCCTGAAGCTTTCTTT.

A remark on this clonotype: The junction departs from the called germline gene at one end, perhaps through a read error. V and J are TRBV2 and TRBJ2-1; D is uncertain. TRBJ2-7 explains the end of the DNA better; the J call may be wrong. Germline V CDR1 and CDR2: SNHLY, FYNNEI. The CDR3 is 14 residues long. CDR3 region: CARSVNYAYNEQYF. The CDR3 nucleotides read TGTGCCCGCAGTGTAAACTACGCCTACAATGAGCAGTACTTC.

Regarding this clonotype: One end of the junction does not line up with germline, which may come from a read error. V gene TRBV20-1 combines with J gene TRBJ2-4; 8 bases fit TRBD2. This CDR3 is built from 16 residues. The germline V gene encodes CDR1 DFQATT and CDR2 SNEGSKA (reference sequence). The CDR3 protein is CNASRPGGASKNIQYF. CDR3 coding DNA: TGCAATGCTAGTCGTCCCGGGGGGGCTTCCAAAAACATTCAGTACTTC.

This clonotype was counted between two and nine times. V and J are TRBV5-1 and TRBJ2-7, with 7 bases that match TRBD2. The V gene end was trimmed by 4 bases and the J gene end by 1 base; junction bases not matched to a gene: 11. Germline V lookup: CDR1 SGHRS, CDR2 YFSETQ. The CDR3 sequence is 16 residues long. CDR3 nucleotide sequence: TGCGCCAGCAGCCTGGTTGTAACGGGGGGATCCTACGAGCAGTACTTC. It codes for CASSLVVTGGSYEQYF.

The count of this clonotype is one. The chain couples TRBV7-9 to TRBJ2-7, with D unresolved. The DNA end favors TRBJ2-5, so the J call may be wrong. The germline gives CDR1 SEHNR, CDR2 FQNEAQ (reference sequence). The CDR3 has 15 residues. This CDR3 reads CASSLASRIEETQYF. The CDR3 DNA reads as TGTGCCAGCAGCTTAGCTTCACGGATTGAAGAGACCCAGTACTTC.

This clonotype has only one observation. The gene calls are TRBV7-2 and TRBJ2-5; D is unresolved. Trimming removed 4 bases at V and 3 bases at J, with 18 bases between. From germline, CDR1 is SGHTA and CDR2 FQGNSA. The CDR3 contains 16 residues. CDR3 sequence reads: CASSSQSLRLKETQYF. The CDR3 nucleotides read TGTGCCAGCAGCTCCCAATCGCTGAGGCTGAAAGAGACCCAGTACTTC.

The chain combines TRBV3-1 with TRBJ2-5; TRBD1 agrees at 9 bases. CDR3 length equals 16 residues. Germline loops: CDR1 LGHDT, CDR2 YNNKEL (reference sequence). Trimming removed 3 bases from V and 3 bases from J; junction bases left unmatched: 8. The DNA for the CDR3 is TGTGCCAGCAGCCACCGACAGGGGGTTGGGGAAGAGACCCAGTACTTC. The encoded protein is CASSHRQGVGEETQYF.

The V call is TRBV27, the J call TRBJ2-5; possibly TRBD2 for D (5 bases). The CDR3 extends over 15 amino acids. V was clipped by 2 bases and J by 2 bases, with 12 bases between them. Germline V gene sequence: CDR1 MNHEY, CDR2 SMNVEV (reference sequence). Here the CDR3 DNA reads TGTGCCAGCAGTTTACGGGGAGTGGCACAAGAGACCCAGTACTTC. Its translation is CASSLRGVAQETQYF.

This clonotype occurred many times. The germline gene is not matched at one end of the junction; a read error may be the cause. J is TRBJ2-7 and V is TRBV7-2; 10 bases agree with TRBD2. The CDR3 runs 15 residues. The germline V gene has CDR1 SGHTA and CDR2 FQGNSA. CDR3 sequence (DNA): TGCGCCAGCAGCTTGGTAGCGGGAGGCTCCTACGAGCAGTACTTC. Amino acids: CASSLVAGGSYEQYF.

This clonotype was detected only once. The rearrangement links TRBV25-1 to TRBJ2-5; D gene ambiguous. Looked up from germline, CDR1 is MGHDK and CDR2 is SYGVNS. V was cut by 7 bases and J by 2 bases, with 11 bases left in between. The CDR3 has 13 residues. CDR3 region: CASNSGIQETQYF. CDR3 DNA sequence: TGTGCCAGCAACTCCGGAATACAAGAGACCCAGTACTTC.

The chain combines TRBV9 with TRBJ1-2; the match to TRBD1 covers 7 bases. The CDR3 length is 17 residues. From germline, CDR1 is SGDLS and CDR2 YYNGEE. Trimming at V came to 3 bases and at J to 0 bases, leaving 11 bases not matched to a gene. The CDR3 sequence is CASSGLIGTDANYGYTF. The CDR3 DNA reads as TGTGCCAGCAGCGGACTGATAGGGACAGATGCTAACTATGGCTACACCTTC.

About this clonotype: The junction shows a germline mismatch at one end, possibly a read error. This chain joins TRBV2 and TRBJ1-2, with D possibly TRBD1 on 6 matching bases. Germline assignment: CDR1 SNHLY and CDR2 FYNNEI. CDR3 length equals 14 residues. CDR3: CASKSTGNYYGYTF. DNA for the CDR3: TGTGCCAGCAAAAGTACAGGGAACTACTATGGCTATACCTTC.

The chain has TRBV11-1 and TRBJ2-1, with 11 bases identical to TRBD2. CDR3 length equals 21 residues. V lost 5 bases and J lost 4; bases outside the gene matches: 22. Germline V gives CDR1 SGHAT, CDR2 FQDESV (reference sequence). The CDR3 DNA follows: TGTGCCAGCAGCCTCAAGCCGGGAATTGGGCTAGCGGGGGGAAGATACAATGAGCAGTTCTTC. Amino acid sequence: CASSLKPGIGLAGGRYNEQFF.

The V gene is TRBV6-5, the J gene TRBJ1-5; D unclear. In germline, CDR1 is MNHEY, CDR2 SVGAGI. The V and J ends lost 5 bases and 0 bases respectively, with 14 bases between them. CDR3 length: 16 residues. The CDR3 loop reads CASSRPTVYSNQPQHF. DNA for the CDR3: TGTGCCAGCAGTCGGCCGACGGTCTATAGCAATCAGCCCCAGCATTTT.

The chain combines TRBV29-1 with TRBJ2-6; 7 bases align to TRBD1. The CDR3 has 14 amino acids. Germline CDR1 reads SQVTM; CDR2 reads ANQGSEA. Trimming removed 3 bases from V and 2 bases from J; junction bases left unmatched: 1. The CDR3 reads CSVDTGAGANVLTF. The CDR3 DNA is TGCAGCGTTGATACAGGGGCTGGGGCCAACGTCCTGACTTTC.

The rearrangement uses TRBV9 and TRBJ2-3; D possibly corresponds to TRBD2 (6 bases). Germline V lookup: CDR1 SGDLS, CDR2 YYNGEE. V lost 8 bases, J lost 5 bases, and 12 bases lay in between. The CDR3 has 12 residues. The CDR3 sequence is CASTLAEDTQYF. The CDR3 region has the DNA TGTGCCAGTACGTTAGCGGAAGATACGCAGTATTTT.

Only a few counts were recorded for this clonotype. This chain links TRBV4-2 with TRBJ1-6; no definite D call. The CDR3 has 15 amino acids. Trimming left V 0 bases short and J 10 bases short, with 13 bases between. Per germline, CDR1 LGHNA and CDR2 YNFKEQ. For the CDR3, the DNA is TGTGCCAGCAGCCAAGAGGGGTGGGAGGGATCACCCCTCCACTTT. This encodes CASSQEGWEGSPLHF.

The J gene is TRBJ2-1, the V gene TRBV3-1; 13 nucleotides agree with TRBD2. The CDR3 sequence is 17 residues long. The V and J ends lost 0 bases and 7 bases, in that order; junction bases with no gene match: 6. Per the germline V gene, CDR1 is LGHDT and CDR2 is YNNKEL (reference sequence). CDR3 DNA: TGTGCCAGCAGCCAAGAAAAGGGACTAGCGGGGAATAATGAGCAGTTCTTC. Amino acids: CASSQEKGLAGNNEQFF.